The rows below give T cell receptor beta chains drawn from one sample of a study of blood T cells in healthy people across ages. TCRdb used MiXCR to reprocess the 5' RACE reads, holding one entry per CDR3 protein. The sample has roughly 700,000 distinct CDR3 sequences, about 52% seen once. Specimen: blood. These TCRs come from a woman aged 60 to 75 in good health. The CDR3 runs from the conserved cysteine through the conserved F or W. A D gene is named only where the DNA matches it firmly.

V gene	J gene	D gene	CDR3 protein
TRBV6-5	TRBJ2-1	-	CASTPSADREGNEQFF
TRBV7-2	TRBJ2-1	TRBD1	CASSSGTGVLPEQFF
TRBV7-2	TRBJ1-3	-	CASSSTGTSGNTIYF
TRBV4-3	TRBJ1-4	-	CASSQEWASEKLFF
TRBV4-1	TRBJ2-1	-	CASSALGNEQFF
TRBV7-4	TRBJ2-7	TRBD2	CASSFLAGGPFPYEQYF
TRBV9	TRBJ2-1	TRBD1	CASSVQDRGHEQFF
TRBV18	TRBJ2-1	-	CASSYRVTPYNEQFF
TRBV6-2/TRBV6-3	TRBJ2-5	-	CASSRGTPRGETQYF
TRBV10-3	TRBJ2-7	-	CAISETDRALVYEQYF
TRBV20-1	TRBJ2-2	-	CSARVLGQLNTGELFF
TRBV29-1	TRBJ2-5	-	CSVVRLQETQYF
TRBV7-2	TRBJ2-1	TRBD2	CASSLSGASGTNEQFF
TRBV4-3	TRBJ1-2	-	CASSQELLDGAQRSYTF